This TCR beta chain was sequenced in a study of post-analysis software for immune sequencing data. Overall study: Patients with relapsing-remitting, secondary progressive and progressive-relapsing multiple sclerosis courses were all represented. Study-level findings and limits: Analysis by F measure revealed that same-batch samples clustered strongly together. Normalized Chao1 diversity in multiple sclerosis patients fell significantly below that of controls.

For this clonotype: Its specificity is not known.

Researchers reported that TCR beta cDNA libraries carried unique molecular identifiers. T cells numbering about 0.95 to 10 million gave rise to a few hundred thousand cDNA molecules. TCRdb redid the calling of the PCR reads with MiXCR, one entry per CDR3 protein. Here the sample spans 380,000 or so distinct CDR3 sequences, approximately 33% being singletons. The TCR was taken from a girl between 10 and 17 years old with multiple sclerosis. Sample: blood.

CDR3 nucleotides: TGCAGTGCTAGAGTAGCGGGGGGGCCGGGTACGCAGTATTTT. It codes for CSARVAGGPGTQYF. V gene TRBV20-1 combines with J gene TRBJ2-3, with 11 bases that match TRBD2. Trimming took 1 base from V and 8 from J; bases not matched to a gene: 5. Germline CDR1 reads DFQATT; CDR2 reads SNEGSKA (reference sequence). The length of the CDR3 is 14 residues.